The entry that follows covers one T cell receptor (beta chain) sequence. This CDR3 region has 12 residues. Germline V lookup: CDR1 MDHEN, CDR2 SYDVKM. TCRdb's table, derived via immunoSEQ multiplex PCR, lists solely in-frame clones and lacks some. In the table there are around 70,000 clones, about 85% of which are singletons. The sample is drawn from a study of OX40 agonist ivuxolimab in advanced cancers. About the study: The study gave patients intravenous ivuxolimab at 0.01 to 10 mg/kg every 2 weeks. Antecedent anti-PD-1, anti-PD-L1 or anti-CTLA-4 therapy was permissible, with roughly 36% having received some.

The sample was CD4+ or CD8+ T cells sorted from blood, taken in a trial of the OX40 agonist ivuxolimab. The receptor was derived from an adult with an advanced solid tumor such as melanoma, head and neck, liver or kidney cancer. The chain couples TRBV28 to TRBJ2-5, with D perhaps assigned TRBD1 or TRBD2 (5 bases each). The CDR3 DNA follows: TGTGCATCGGGGCTGGTAGGGGAGACCCAGTACTTC. This codes for CASGLVGETQYF.